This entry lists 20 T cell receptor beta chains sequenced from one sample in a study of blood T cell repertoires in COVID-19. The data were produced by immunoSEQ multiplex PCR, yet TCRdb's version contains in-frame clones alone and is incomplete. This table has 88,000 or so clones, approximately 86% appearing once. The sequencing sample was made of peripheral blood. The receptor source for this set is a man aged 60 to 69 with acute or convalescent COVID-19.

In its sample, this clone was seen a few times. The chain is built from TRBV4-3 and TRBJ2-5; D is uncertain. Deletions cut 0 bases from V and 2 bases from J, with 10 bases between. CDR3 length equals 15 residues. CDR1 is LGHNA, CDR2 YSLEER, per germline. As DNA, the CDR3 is TGCGCCAGCAGCCAAGATCGAACAGCTCAAGAGACCCAGTACTTC. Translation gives CASSQDRTAQETQYF.

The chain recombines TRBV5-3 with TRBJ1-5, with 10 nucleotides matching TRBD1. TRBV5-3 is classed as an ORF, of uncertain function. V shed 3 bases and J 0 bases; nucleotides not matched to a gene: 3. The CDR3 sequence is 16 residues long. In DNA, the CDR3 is TGTGCCAGAAGCTGGACAGGGGGGCATAGCAATCAGCCCCAGCATTTT. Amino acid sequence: CARSWTGGHSNQPQHF.

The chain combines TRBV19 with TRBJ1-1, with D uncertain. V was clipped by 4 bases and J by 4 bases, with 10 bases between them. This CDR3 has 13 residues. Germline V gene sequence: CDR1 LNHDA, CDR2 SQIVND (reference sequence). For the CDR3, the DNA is TGTGCCAGTAGTACCACCCAGGCCACTGAAGCTTTCTTT. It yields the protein CASSTTQATEAFF.

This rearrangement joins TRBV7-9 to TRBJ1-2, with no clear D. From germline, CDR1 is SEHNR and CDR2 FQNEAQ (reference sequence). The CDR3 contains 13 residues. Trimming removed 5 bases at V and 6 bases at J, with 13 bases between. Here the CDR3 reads CASSLSSGDGYTF. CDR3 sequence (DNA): TGTGCCAGCAGCCTTTCCTCGGGAGATGGCTACACCTTC.

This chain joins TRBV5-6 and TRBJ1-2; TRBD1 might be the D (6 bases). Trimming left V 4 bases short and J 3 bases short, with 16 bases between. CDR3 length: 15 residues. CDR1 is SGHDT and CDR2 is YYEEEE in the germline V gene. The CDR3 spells CASSTNRERHYGYTF. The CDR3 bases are TGTGCCAGCAGCACGAACAGGGAGCGTCACTATGGCTACACCTTC.

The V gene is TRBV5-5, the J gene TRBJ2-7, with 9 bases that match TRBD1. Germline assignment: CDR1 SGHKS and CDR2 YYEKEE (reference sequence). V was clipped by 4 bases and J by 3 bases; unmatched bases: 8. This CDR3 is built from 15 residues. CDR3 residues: CASSRSGTGNYEQYF. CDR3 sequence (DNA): TGTGCCAGCAGCCGATCCGGGACAGGGAACTACGAGCAGTACTTC.

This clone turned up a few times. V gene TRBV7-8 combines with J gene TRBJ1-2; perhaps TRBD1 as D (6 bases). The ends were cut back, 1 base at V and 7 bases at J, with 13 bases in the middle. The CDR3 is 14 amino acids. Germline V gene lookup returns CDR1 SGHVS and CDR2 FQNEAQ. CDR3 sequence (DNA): TGTGCCAGCAGCTTAGACCAGACAGGCTTTGGCTACACCTTC. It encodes CASSLDQTGFGYTF.

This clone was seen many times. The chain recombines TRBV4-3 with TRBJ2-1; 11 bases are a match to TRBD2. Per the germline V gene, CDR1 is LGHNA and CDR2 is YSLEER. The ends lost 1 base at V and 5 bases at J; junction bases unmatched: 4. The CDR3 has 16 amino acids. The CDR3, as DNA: TGCGCCAGCAGCCAAGGCCTAGCGGGGGGCCACAATGAGCAGTTCTTC. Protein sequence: CASSQGLAGGHNEQFF.

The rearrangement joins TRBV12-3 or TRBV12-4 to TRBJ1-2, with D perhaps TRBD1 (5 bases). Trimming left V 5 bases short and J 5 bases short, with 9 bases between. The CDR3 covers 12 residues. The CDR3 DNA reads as TGTGCCAGCAGTGCTCCAGGGTATGGCTACACCTTC. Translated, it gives CASSAPGYGYTF.

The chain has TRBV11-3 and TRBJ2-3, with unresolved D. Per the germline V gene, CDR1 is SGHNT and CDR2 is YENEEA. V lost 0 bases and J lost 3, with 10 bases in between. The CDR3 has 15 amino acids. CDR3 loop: CASSLDRGATDTQYF. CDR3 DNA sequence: TGTGCCAGCAGCTTAGATCGAGGCGCGACAGATACGCAGTATTTT.

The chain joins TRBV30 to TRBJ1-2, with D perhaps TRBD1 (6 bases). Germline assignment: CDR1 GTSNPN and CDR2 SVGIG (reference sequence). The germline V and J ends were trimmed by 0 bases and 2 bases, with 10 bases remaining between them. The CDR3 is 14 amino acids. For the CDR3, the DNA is TGTGCCTGGAGTGTAGGGACAACCAACTATGGCTACACCTTC. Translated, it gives CAWSVGTTNYGYTF.

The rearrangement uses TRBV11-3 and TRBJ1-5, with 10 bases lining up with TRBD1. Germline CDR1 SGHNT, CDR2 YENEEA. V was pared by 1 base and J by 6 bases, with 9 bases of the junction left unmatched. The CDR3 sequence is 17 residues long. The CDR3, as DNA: TGTGCCAGCAGCTTAGGATCCGGGACAGGGGATTGTCAGCCCCAGCATTTT. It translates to CASSLGSGTGDCQPQHF.

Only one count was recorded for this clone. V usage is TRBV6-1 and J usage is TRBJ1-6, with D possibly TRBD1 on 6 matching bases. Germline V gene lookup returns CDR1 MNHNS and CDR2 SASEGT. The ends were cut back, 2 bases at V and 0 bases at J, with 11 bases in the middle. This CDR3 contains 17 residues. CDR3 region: CASSEWTASSYNSPLHF. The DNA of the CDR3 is TGTGCCAGCAGTGAATGGACAGCGAGCTCCTATAATTCACCCCTCCACTTT.

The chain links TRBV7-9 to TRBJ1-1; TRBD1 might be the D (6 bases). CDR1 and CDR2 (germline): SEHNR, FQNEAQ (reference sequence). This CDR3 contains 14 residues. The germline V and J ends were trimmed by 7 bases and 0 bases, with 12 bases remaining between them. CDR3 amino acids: CASNGGLMNTEAFF. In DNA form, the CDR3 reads TGTGCCAGCAACGGGGGGCTGATGAACACTGAAGCTTTCTTT.

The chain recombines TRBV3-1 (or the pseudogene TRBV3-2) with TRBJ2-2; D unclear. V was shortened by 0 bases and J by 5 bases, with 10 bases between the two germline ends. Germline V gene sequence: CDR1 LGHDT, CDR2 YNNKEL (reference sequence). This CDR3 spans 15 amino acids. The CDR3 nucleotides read TGTGCCAGCAGCCAAGAGGGCAGGCCGACCGGGGAGCTGTTTTTT. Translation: CASSQEGRPTGELFF.

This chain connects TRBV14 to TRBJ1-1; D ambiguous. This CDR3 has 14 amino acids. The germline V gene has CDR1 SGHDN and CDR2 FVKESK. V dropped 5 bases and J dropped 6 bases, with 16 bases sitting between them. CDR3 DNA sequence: TGTGCCAGCAGCGCTATTGTGGTTAACGCTGAAGCTTTCTTT. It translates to CASSAIVVNAEAFF.

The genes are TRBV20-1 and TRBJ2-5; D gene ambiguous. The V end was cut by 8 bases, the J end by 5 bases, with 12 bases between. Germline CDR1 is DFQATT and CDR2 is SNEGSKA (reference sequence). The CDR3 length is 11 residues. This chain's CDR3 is CSIDLWETQYF. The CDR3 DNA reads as TGCAGTATAGACTTGTGGGAGACCCAGTACTTC.

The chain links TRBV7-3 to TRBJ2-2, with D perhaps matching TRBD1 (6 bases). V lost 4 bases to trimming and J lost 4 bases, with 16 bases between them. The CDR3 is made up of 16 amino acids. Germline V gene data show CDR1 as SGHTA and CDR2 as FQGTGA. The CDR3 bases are TGTGCCAGCAGCTCAAACAACAGGGCTGGCACCGGGGAGCTGTTTTTT. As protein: CASSSNNRAGTGELFF.

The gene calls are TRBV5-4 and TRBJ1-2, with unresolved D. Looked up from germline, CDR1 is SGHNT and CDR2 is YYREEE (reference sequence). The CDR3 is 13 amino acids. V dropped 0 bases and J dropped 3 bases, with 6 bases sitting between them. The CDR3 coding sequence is TGTGCCAGCAGCTTGGACGGTCACTATGGCTACACCTTC. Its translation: CASSLDGHYGYTF.

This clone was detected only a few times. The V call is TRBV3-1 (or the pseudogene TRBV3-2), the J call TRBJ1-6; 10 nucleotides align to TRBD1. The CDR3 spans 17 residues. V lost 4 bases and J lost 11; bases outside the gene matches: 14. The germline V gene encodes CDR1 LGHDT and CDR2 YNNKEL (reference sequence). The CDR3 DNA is TGTGCCAGCAGCCCTCCCGGGACAGGGGTTAAAAGGACACCCCTCCACTTT. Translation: CASSPPGTGVKRTPLHF.